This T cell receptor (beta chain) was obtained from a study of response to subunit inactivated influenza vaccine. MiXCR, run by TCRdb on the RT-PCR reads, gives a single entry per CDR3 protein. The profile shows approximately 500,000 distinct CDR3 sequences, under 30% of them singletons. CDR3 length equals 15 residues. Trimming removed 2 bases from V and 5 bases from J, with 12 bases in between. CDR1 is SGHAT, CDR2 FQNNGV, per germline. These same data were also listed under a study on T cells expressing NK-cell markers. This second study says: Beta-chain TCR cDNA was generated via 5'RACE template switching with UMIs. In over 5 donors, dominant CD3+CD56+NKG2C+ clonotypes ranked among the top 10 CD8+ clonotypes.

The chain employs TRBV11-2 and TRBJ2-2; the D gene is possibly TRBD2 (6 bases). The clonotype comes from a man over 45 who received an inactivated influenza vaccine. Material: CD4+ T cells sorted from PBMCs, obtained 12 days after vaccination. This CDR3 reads CASSLSDRGTGELFF. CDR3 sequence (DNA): TGTGCCAGCAGCTTATCTGACCGGGGGACCGGGGAGCTGTTTTTT.